This T cell receptor beta chain was profiled in a study of blood T cells in healthy people across ages. Combining a sample-barcoded 5' primer with a J-beta primer mix, a second PCR ran for roughly 7 to 12 cycles. TCRdb recomputed calls from the 5' RACE reads with MiXCR, one row per CDR3 protein. There are 980,000 or so distinct CDR3 sequences in the sample; under 50% occur only once, and about an eighth lies in the top ten. Each donor was a healthy Caucasian individual from Russia, aged roughly 6 to 95. Total RNA was isolated from each sample in quantities of at least 6 micrograms. The clonotype originates from a man aged 25-40 years in good health. Sequencing was performed on blood.

DNA for the CDR3: TGTGCCAGCAGAACGGATCCGGGACAGGGGGCCGGGGAGCTGTTTTTT. Translated: CASRTDPGQGAGELFF. The V gene is TRBV6-2 or TRBV6-3, the J gene TRBJ2-2; 11 bases line up with TRBD1. The V segment lost 6 bases and the J segment 6 bases; nucleotides outside the gene matches: 9. The CDR3 contains 16 residues. Germline V gene lookup returns CDR1 MNHEY and CDR2 SVGEGT.